This TCR beta chain emerged from a study of T cells in Graves' hyperthyroidism and ophthalmopathy. Ophthalmopathy patients showed a Clinical Activity Score of at least 3, NOSPECS grade of at least 4 and duration under 3 months. The table lists this clonotype with many counts. Its cognate antigen is unknown. The V end lost 8 bases, the J end lost 4 bases, and 14 bases lay between the germline ends. The CDR3 length is 13 residues. From germline, CDR1 is MNHEY and CDR2 SVGEGT. Amplification of TCR beta CDR3 regions was performed using RNA transcripts as template. Carried out on the TCR CDR3, a first-round RT-PCR used the HTBI primer set. Each CDR3 protein is one row after TCRdb ran MiXCR on the multiplex PCR reads. The sample carries hundreds of thousands of distinct CDR3 sequences, around a quarter recorded once. Study conclusions and caveats: Stable hyperthyroidism was told apart from ophthalmopathy by a model built on 13 V-J features. The model made its ophthalmopathy prediction, and onset followed a median approximately six months later.

The rearrangement joins TRBV6-2 or TRBV6-3 to TRBJ1-1, with D perhaps TRBD1 (5 bases). This receptor was taken from a woman aged 25 to 39 with Graves' ophthalmopathy. Sequencing was carried out using blood. CDR3 amino acids: CASGAREFTEAFF. Written as DNA, the CDR3 is TGTGCCAGCGGGGCACGGGAGTTCACTGAAGCTTTCTTT.